A selection of T cell receptor beta chains follows, all from one sample in a study of OX40 agonist ivuxolimab in advanced cancers. TCRdb keeps only in-frame clones here, not all; method: immunoSEQ multiplex PCR. Of around 100,000 clones in the sample, just under 95% were seen once. The sequences come from CD4+ or CD8+ T cells sorted from blood, collected in a trial of the OX40 agonist ivuxolimab. The receptors here all came from an adult with an advanced solid tumor such as melanoma, head and neck, liver or kidney cancer. The CDR3 runs from the conserved cysteine through the conserved F or W. D genes are given only for firm matches. Size is omitted from some rows. Given values are once, few, many or a class for expanded clones.

clone_size,j_call,d_call,cdr3_length,v_call,cdr3_nt,cdr3_aa
.,TRBJ1-2,TRBD1,13,TRBV10-3,TGTGCCATCAACCCGGACAGGGAGGATGGCTACACCTTC,CAINPDREDGYTF
.,TRBJ2-1,.,15,TRBV7-3,TGTGCCAGCAGCTCCGGGGGCGGTATTTACAATGAGCAGTTCTTC,CASSSGGGIYNEQFF
once,TRBJ2-1,TRBD2,17,TRBV13,TGTGCCAGCAGCTTAGTATGGGGACTAGCGGGAGGGAATGAGCAGTTCTTC,CASSLVWGLAGGNEQFF
.,TRBJ2-7,.,14,TRBV6-1,TGTGCCAGCAAGGGGTCTAGCGAGGGCTACGAGCAGTACTTC,CASKGSSEGYEQYF
.,TRBJ1-5,.,16,TRBV19,TGTGCCAGTAGTATAGATCTAGGGGGGTTCAATCAGCCCCAGCATTTT,CASSIDLGGFNQPQHF
.,TRBJ2-7,TRBD2,15,TRBV4-3,TGCGCCAGCAGCCTAATGGCGGGGGGTAACTACGAGCAGTACTTC,CASSLMAGGNYEQYF
.,TRBJ2-3,.,16,TRBV4-3,TGCGCCAGCAGCCAAGATAAGTGGAGCGGCACAGATACGCAGTATTTT,CASSQDKWSGTDTQYF
.,TRBJ1-3,.,15,TRBV10-3,TGTGCCATCAGTGAGTCGGGGGGCTCTGGAAACACCATATATTTT,CAISESGGSGNTIYF
.,TRBJ2-1,.,11,TRBV30,TGTGCCTGGAGGAGACTAGTGCGCCAGTTCTTC,CAWRRLVRQFF
.,TRBJ1-3,.,15,TRBV7-2,TGTGCCAGCAGCCAAGCATCGGGGTCTGGAAACACCATATATTTT,CASSQASGSGNTIYF
.,TRBJ1-3,.,17,TRBV6-1,TGTGCCAGCAGTGAGGAGGGTTGGGGGCTCTCTGGAAACACCATATATTTT,CASSEEGWGLSGNTIYF
.,TRBJ1-6,.,14,TRBV7-9,TGTGCCAGCAGCCTTACACGGTATAATTCACCCCTCCACTTT,CASSLTRYNSPLHF
once,TRBJ1-4,TRBD1,14,TRBV5-1,TGCGCCAGCAGACCGGGACAGGGGAATGAAAAACTGTTTTTT,CASRPGQGNEKLFF
.,TRBJ2-3,.,14,TRBV5-4,TGTGCCAGCAGCTTGGGGGTAACCACAGATACGCAGTATTTT,CASSLGVTTDTQYF
.,TRBJ1-1,.,14,TRBV7-6,TGTGCCAGCAGCTTAGCACAAAGCGACACTGAAGCTTTCTTT,CASSLAQSDTEAFF
.,TRBJ2-1,.,16,TRBV27,TGTGCCAGCAGGCGCCCTCTGGGCGTAGGGGGCAATGAGCAGTTCTTC,CASRRPLGVGGNEQFF
.,TRBJ1-2,.,13,TRBV18,TGTGCCAGCTCACCAAGTGAGGGCGCTTTCTACACCTTC,CASSPSEGAFYTF
once,TRBJ1-5,.,14,TRBV4-3,TGCGCCAGCAGCCAAGGTCCCGAGGATCAGCCCCAGCATTTT,CASSQGPEDQPQHF
.,TRBJ1-2,.,12,TRBV29-1,TGCAGCGCCCCTTTTCGAGTCTATGGCTACACCTTC,CSAPFRVYGYTF
.,TRBJ2-7,.,12,TRBV10-3,TGTGCCATCAGTGAAAAATCGTACGAGCAGTACTTC,CAISEKSYEQYF
.,TRBJ2-3,.,13,TRBV4-3,TGCGCCAGCAGCTACCAACCATCAGATACGCAGTATTTT,CASSYQPSDTQYF
.,TRBJ1-3,.,14,TRBV9,TGTGCCAGCAGCGCCACAGGGTCTGGAAACACCATATATTTT,CASSATGSGNTIYF
.,TRBJ2-3,TRBD2,16,TRBV6-6,TGTGCCAGCAAAGATATAGCGGGGTCGAGCACAGATACGCAGTATTTT,CASKDIAGSSTDTQYF
.,TRBJ2-3,TRBD2,15,TRBV18,TGTGCCAGCTCACGACTAGCGGTGAGCACAGATACGCAGTATTTT,CASSRLAVSTDTQYF
few,TRBJ1-5,.,14,TRBV5-5,TGTGCCAGCAGCTTGGGGGGATTACATCAGCCCCAGCATTTT,CASSLGGLHQPQHF
.,TRBJ2-1,.,15,TRBV6-5,TGTGCCAGCAGTTACGGGGGGGCGTCCTACAATGAGCAGTTCTTC,CASSYGGASYNEQFF
.,TRBJ1-2,TRBD1,14,TRBV6-1,TGTGCCAGCATTAGGGACAGGGGATACTATGGCTACACCTTC,CASIRDRGYYGYTF
once,TRBJ1-5,.,15,TRBV6-5,TGTGCCAGCAACAGACAGACGTATAGCAATCAGCCCCAGCATTTT,CASNRQTYSNQPQHF
once,TRBJ1-1,.,13,TRBV19,TGTGCCAGTAGGGTTTTCATGAACACTGAAGCTTTCTTT,CASRVFMNTEAFF
.,TRBJ1-2,.,13,TRBV29-1,TGCAGCGCCACCAAGGGGGGGGCGCGAGGCTACACCTTC,CSATKGGARGYTF
.,TRBJ1-5,.,16,TRBV7-6,TGTGCCAGCAGCTCGCTGGGACGGTATAGCAATCAGCCCCAGCATTTT,CASSSLGRYSNQPQHF
.,TRBJ2-3,TRBD2,16,TRBV5-1,TGCGCCAACAGCTTGGGCCTAGCGGATAGCACAGATACGCAGTATTTT,CANSLGLADSTDTQYF
.,TRBJ1-6,.,16,TRBV30,TGTGCCTGGAGTGTAGCGGGTTGGTCCTATAATTCACCCCTCCACTTT,CAWSVAGWSYNSPLHF
.,TRBJ1-2,.,15,TRBV12-5,TGTGCTAGTGGTTTGGTAGTTGCCAGCGCATATGGCTACACCTTC,CASGLVVASAYGYTF
.,TRBJ1-6,.,17,TRBV5-1,TGCGCCAGCAGCTTGGGACCCGATGGGGCCTATGATTCACCCCTCCACTTT,CASSLGPDGAYDSPLHF
.,TRBJ1-1,TRBD1,12,TRBV28,TGTGCCAGCAGTCTCAGACAGGGCGAAGCTTTCTTT,CASSLRQGEAFF
.,TRBJ2-7,.,12,TRBV28,TGTGCCAGCAGACGATCCCGATACGAGCAGTACTTC,CASRRSRYEQYF
.,TRBJ2-3,.,16,TRBV6-5,TGTGCCAGCAGTTACGGACCGGGACGGGTGACCTATACGCAGTATTTT,CASSYGPGRVTYTQYF
.,TRBJ2-3,.,12,TRBV30,TGTGCCTGGGGGCCAATCACAGATACGCAGTATTTT,CAWGPITDTQYF
.,TRBJ2-2,TRBD2,14,TRBV6-1,TGTGCCAGCAGTGGCAGCGCGGGGGCCGGGGAGCTGTTTTTT,CASSGSAGAGELFF
.,TRBJ1-6,.,16,TRBV4-3,TGCGCCAGCAGCCAAGGTCTGACCGAGGGTAATTCACCCCTCCACTTT,CASSQGLTEGNSPLHF
.,TRBJ1-4,.,15,TRBV6-5,TGTGCCAGCAGTCAATCAGGGGCAACTAATGAAAAACTGTTTTTT,CASSQSGATNEKLFF
.,TRBJ1-5,TRBD1,16,TRBV6-6,TGTGCCAGCAGTTACTTTGGACAGGGTTTTTCTCAGCCCCAGCATTTT,CASSYFGQGFSQPQHF
.,TRBJ1-3,TRBD1,14,TRBV30,TGTGCCTGGAGTCCACAGGGGCATGGAAACACCATATATTTT,CAWSPQGHGNTIYF